This note documents a single T cell receptor beta chain sequence. What it binds is not known. Sequencing was performed with immunoSEQ multiplex PCR; in TCRdb, only in-frame clones are kept and a portion is missing. The repertoire has about 60,000 clones, 85% of them found once; the top ten carry about 19%. The data stem from a study of T cell responses to AZD1222 COVID-19 vaccine. Overall study findings and caveats: In the spike-specific TCR repertoire, nearly half reportedly target unmutated variant regions. CD4 TCRs associated with vaccination spanned spike, dominating at 160-218 and 743-854. Repertoires in all cases were sampled only once the peak T cell response had passed. In a largely white British group with more females than males, clonal diversity was possibly underestimated.

This TCR was sampled from an adult in good health. The sample was peripheral blood, taken on day 0 of AZD1222 vaccination.

As DNA, the CDR3 is TGTGCCAGCAGCCCCGGGGTCAAGGGAGGGTTTGATGATACGCAGTATTTT. Protein: CASSPGVKGGFDDTQYF. The chain has TRBV5-4 and TRBJ2-3, with 7 positions matching TRBD2. CDR3 size: 17 residues. The germline CDR1 and CDR2 sequences are SGHNT and YYREEE (reference sequence). V trimming: 4 bases; J trimming: 6 bases; junction bases outside the gene matches: 17.